This passage covers 27 T cell receptor beta chains from one sample sequenced in a study of T cells in Graves' hyperthyroidism and ophthalmopathy. Amplified regions were TCR beta CDR3 sequences from RNA transcripts. HTBI primers were used for first-round RT-PCR of the TCR CDR3. One entry per CDR3 protein results from TCRdb running MiXCR on the multiplex PCR reads. The top ten hold around 67% of the sample, which has around 400,000 distinct CDR3 sequences, 20% to 30% seen once. Sequencing was done on a sample of blood. The source of these receptors is a man between 50 and 59 years old with Graves' hyperthyroidism.

The rearrangement joins TRBV30 to TRBJ2-2, with 8 bases matching TRBD1. The V gene's germline CDR1 is GTSNPN and CDR2 SVGIG (reference sequence). With 2 bases clipped from V and 7 bases from J, the junction kept 9 bases outside the gene matches. The CDR3 consists of 15 residues. As DNA, the CDR3 is TGTGCCTGGAGTAGGCAGGGGGCGACGGGCGGGGAGCTGTTTTTT. It encodes CAWSRQGATGGELFF.

This clonotype was seen a handful of times. The V gene is TRBV5-1, the J gene TRBJ1-2; TRBD1 might be the D (6 bases). The CDR3 consists of 14 residues. Trimming took 4 bases from V and 8 from J, leaving 18 bases between them. Germline V lookup: CDR1 SGHRS, CDR2 YFSETQ. The CDR3 reads CASSTDGRGRGYTF. The CDR3 nucleotides read TGCGCCAGCAGCACGGACGGCAGGGGAAGAGGCTACACCTTC.

This clonotype was observed a few times. A single base separates this from a much larger clone, so it may be a read error. This chain uses TRBV6-5 with TRBJ2-5; 10 positions match TRBD1. Trimming took 4 bases from V and 4 from J; bases not matched to a gene: 6. Germline V lookup: CDR1 MNHEY, CDR2 SVGAGI. The CDR3 contains 15 residues. The CDR3 reads CASSSSTGGRETQYF. CDR3 coding DNA: TGTGCCAGCAGTTCCTCGACAGGGGGCCGAGAGACCCAGTACTTC.

This clonotype showed up just once. The V and J genes are TRBV9 and TRBJ1-1; TRBD1 is a possible D gene (5 bases). This CDR3 has 14 amino acids. From germline, CDR1 is SGDLS and CDR2 YYNGEE. With 4 bases removed from V and 6 bases from J, the gap between germline ends came to 16 bases. The CDR3, as DNA: TGTGCCAGCAGCTCAGATCCCCTGGGGGCTGAAGCTTTCTTT. Residues: CASSSDPLGAEAFF.

V usage is TRBV6-1 and J usage is TRBJ2-7, with D hard to call. CDR1 MNHNS and CDR2 SASEGT come from the germline V gene. Deletions cut 2 bases from V and 2 bases from J, with 10 bases between. The CDR3 has 14 amino acids. CDR3 coding DNA: TGTGCCAGCAGTGAATCCGATTTGACCTACGAGCAGTACTTC. This codes for CASSESDLTYEQYF.

The chain is built from TRBV4-1 and TRBJ2-3, with D maybe TRBD1 (6 bases). The length of the CDR3 is 15 residues. Trimming took 6 bases from V and 1 from J, leaving 14 bases between them. Germline CDR1 MGHRA, CDR2 YSYEKL. In nucleotides, the CDR3 is TGCGCCAGCAGTCCGAGGGGGAGAGGCACAGATACGCAGTATTTT. Translating it yields CASSPRGRGTDTQYF.

The genes are TRBV6-2 or TRBV6-3 and TRBJ1-6, with unresolved D. Germline V gene lookup returns CDR1 MNHEY and CDR2 SVGEGT. V was shortened by 0 bases and J by 0 bases, with 12 bases between the two germline ends. The CDR3 runs to 18 residues. DNA for the CDR3: TGTGCCAGCAGTTACTCGACTTCTGGCACCTCCTATAATTCACCCCTCCACTTT. The encoded protein is CASSYSTSGTSYNSPLHF.

Concerning this clonotype: Being one base from a much bigger clone, this may be a read error. The chain couples TRBV27 to TRBJ2-3; weak D call: TRBD2 (6 bases). The CDR3 totals 15 residues. Trimming removed 5 bases at V and 1 base at J, with 13 bases between. The germline V gene encodes CDR1 MNHEY and CDR2 SMNVEV (reference sequence). The CDR3 spells CASSERVSGTDTQYF. The CDR3 DNA is TGTGCCAGCAGTGAGCGGGTTAGCGGCACAGATACGCAGTATTTT.

This clonotype was seen more than once but under ten times. CDR3 in DNA: TGCGCCAGCAGCTTGGGTCGGCTCACTAGCGGGAGATACGAGCAGTACTTC. Protein sequence: CASSLGRLTSGRYEQYF. The rearrangement uses TRBV5-1 and TRBJ2-7; 11 bases map to TRBD2. The junction had 9 bases not matched to a gene; V was cut back by 0 bases and J by 4 bases. Germline loops: CDR1 SGHRS, CDR2 YFSETQ. The CDR3 is made up of 17 amino acids.

As regards this clonotype: A single base separates this from a much larger clone, so it may be a read error. The chain carries TRBV11-2 and TRBJ2-1, with 8 bases identical to TRBD2. Germline lookup yields CDR1 SGHAT and CDR2 FQNNGV. With 1 base clipped from V and 4 bases from J, the junction kept 6 bases outside the gene matches. This CDR3 has 16 amino acids. CDR3 in DNA: TGTGCCAGCAGCTTAGTGGCGACTAGCGAGTACAATGAGCAGTTCTTC. This codes for CASSLVATSEYNEQFF.

This clonotype was picked up a small number of times. The gene calls are TRBV18 and TRBJ2-7; D is uncertain. V lost 1 base, J lost 6 bases, and 10 bases lay in between. The CDR3 totals 13 residues. The germline gives CDR1 KGHSH, CDR2 LQKENI. CDR3 bases: TGTGCCAGCTCACCACAAAACGACCTCGAGCAGTACTTC. Its translation: CASSPQNDLEQYF.

The chain carries TRBV19 and TRBJ2-7, with unresolved D. Looked up from germline, CDR1 is LNHDA and CDR2 is SQIVND (reference sequence). The CDR3 has 10 amino acids. The germline V and J ends were trimmed by 7 bases and 4 bases, with 5 bases remaining between them. The CDR3 nucleotides are TGTGCCAGTATCTCATACGAGCAGTACTTC. Translated: CASISYEQYF.

The chain couples TRBV24-1 to TRBJ1-5; D is possibly TRBD1 (5 bases). The CDR3 has 17 residues. Germline-derived CDR1 and CDR2 are KGHDR and SFDVKD. The V gene lost 3 bases and the J gene lost 1 base, with 15 bases spanning the gap. As DNA, the CDR3 is TGTGCCACCAGTGATCGAGACAGAGTTGGCAGCAATCAGCCCCAGCATTTT. As protein: CATSDRDRVGSNQPQHF.

The gene calls are TRBV2 and TRBJ2-1; TRBD2 matches at 9 bases. Losses at the gene ends were 2 bases for V and 7 bases for J; bases not matched to a gene: 6. Looked up from germline, CDR1 is SNHLY and CDR2 is FYNNEI. The CDR3 has 15 amino acids. The CDR3 DNA sequence: TGTGCCAGCAGTGAAAGCCTAGCGGGGCCGAATGAGCAGTTCTTC. It codes for CASSESLAGPNEQFF.

This clonotype was found a few times. The chain uses TRBV5-1 and TRBJ1-6; 9 bases line up with TRBD1. V lost 4 bases and J lost 9; bases outside the gene matches: 5. The CDR3 is 14 residues long. Germline V gives CDR1 SGHRS, CDR2 YFSETQ. The CDR3 nucleotides are TGCGCCAGCAGCAGGGACAGGGTCGTTTCACCCCTCCACTTT. Its translation is CASSRDRVVSPLHF. Combining the CDR3 with reference TRBV5-1 and TRBJ1-6 gives the whole variable domain KAGVTQTPRYLIKTRGQQVTLSCSPISGHRSVSWYQQTPGQGLQFLFEYFSETQRNKGNFPGRFSGRQFSNSRSEMNVSTLELGDSALYLCASSRDRVVSPLHFGNGTRLTVT.

The rearrangement links TRBV19 to TRBJ2-7; 8 bases match TRBD2. Unmatched junction bases numbered 5, after V lost 10 bases and J lost 0 bases. The CDR3 runs 13 residues. From germline, CDR1 is LNHDA and CDR2 SQIVND (reference sequence). This CDR3 reads CATRGGSSYEQYF. CDR3 DNA sequence: TGTGCCACCCGGGGGGGCAGCTCCTACGAGCAGTACTTC.

The rearrangement links TRBV5-1 to TRBJ2-1; a possible D gene is TRBD2 (6 bases). This CDR3 region has 15 residues. Deletions cut 3 bases from V and 10 bases from J, with 20 bases between. Looked up from germline, CDR1 is SGHRS and CDR2 is YFSETQ. The CDR3 spells CASSWTGAWDGEQFF. The CDR3 DNA reads as TGCGCCAGCAGCTGGACGGGAGCTTGGGATGGCGAGCAGTTCTTC.

This clonotype was counted many times. The rearrangement joins TRBV3-1 to TRBJ2-7; D is ambiguous. V gave up 4 bases and J gave up 0 bases, with 10 bases separating them. From germline, CDR1 is LGHDT and CDR2 YNNKEL (reference sequence). The CDR3 totals 14 residues. Here the CDR3 DNA reads TGTGCCAGCAGCCCCGCTCCAAGCTCCTACGAGCAGTACTTC. Protein sequence: CASSPAPSSYEQYF.

At least ten counts were recorded for this clonotype. The chain combines TRBV6-1 with TRBJ2-7; D uncertain. Germline loops: CDR1 MNHNS, CDR2 SASEGT. Deletions cut 6 bases from V and 1 base from J, with 16 bases between. The CDR3 has 15 amino acids. The CDR3 DNA reads as TGTGCCAGCAGGAAGGACCGAGCCGGGTCCTACGAGCAGTACTTC. Residues: CASRKDRAGSYEQYF.

The chain couples TRBV30 to TRBJ1-1; TRBD1 aligns across 9 bases. This CDR3 is 13 amino acids long. Trimming cost V 1 base and J 7 bases; bases outside gene matches: 4. Per germline, CDR1 GTSNPN and CDR2 SVGIG (reference sequence). In DNA form, the CDR3 reads TGTGCCTGGAGTGAAAGGACAGGGGATGAAGCTTTCTTT. It translates to CAWSERTGDEAFF.

The rearrangement joins TRBV25-1 to TRBJ2-7; D gene unclear. The V end lost 1 base, the J end lost 2 bases, and 6 bases lay between the germline ends. The CDR3 contains 13 residues. CDR1 and CDR2 (germline): MGHDK, SYGVNS. The CDR3 DNA reads TGTGCCAGCAGTGAATTAGGCACCTACGAGCAGTACTTC. This gives the protein CASSELGTYEQYF.

The CDR3 protein is CSARQGAINQPQHF. The CDR3 bases are TGCAGTGCCCGACAGGGGGCCATCAATCAGCCCCAGCATTTT. The chain couples TRBV20-1 to TRBJ1-5, with TRBD1 identical over 10 bases. Germline lookup yields CDR1 DFQATT and CDR2 SNEGSKA (reference sequence). The CDR3 covers 14 residues. V shed 6 bases and J 3 bases; nucleotides not matched to a gene: 5.

About this clonotype itself: One junction end disagrees with the germline gene, perhaps due to a read error. The chain has TRBV6-2 or TRBV6-3 and TRBJ2-7, with 12 bases that match TRBD2. Germline assignment: CDR1 MNHEY and CDR2 SVGEGT. This CDR3 spans 15 amino acids. This chain's CDR3 is CTSSHPTSGSYEQYF. CDR3 bases: TGTACCAGCAGCCACCCGACTAGCGGGAGCTACGAGCAGTACTTC.

This clonotype has just a few counts. The V and J genes are TRBV18 and TRBJ2-7, with no clear D. Germline CDR1 reads KGHSH; CDR2 reads LQKENI. There are 12 residues in the CDR3. V lost 3 bases, J lost 3 bases, and 6 bases lay in between. CDR3 sequence (DNA): TGTGCCAGCTCACCGGATATCTACGAGCAGTACTTC. This sequence encodes CASSPDIYEQYF.

The genes are TRBV6-5 and TRBJ2-7; no reliable D call. Looked up from germline, CDR1 is MNHEY and CDR2 is SVGAGI. The CDR3 loop spans 15 amino acids. The germline V and J ends were trimmed by 2 bases and 0 bases, with 11 bases remaining between them. CDR3 region: CASSYGDGYSYEQYF. The CDR3 bases are TGTGCCAGCAGTTACGGCGACGGTTACTCCTACGAGCAGTACTTC.

This clonotype showed up many times. The V call is TRBV2, the J call TRBJ2-3; 9 nucleotides agree with TRBD2. The germline V gene has CDR1 SNHLY and CDR2 FYNNEI. The CDR3 is 16 residues long. With 6 bases clipped from V and 6 bases from J, the junction kept 13 bases outside the gene matches. The CDR3 DNA follows: TGTGCCAGCAGCCAGAGAAGCGGGAGGCTTGGGGATACGCAGTATTTT. Protein product: CASSQRSGRLGDTQYF.

The gene calls are TRBV29-1 and TRBJ2-1; 10 positions match TRBD1. Trimming at V came to 4 bases and at J to 10 bases, leaving 10 bases not matched to a gene. Looked up from germline, CDR1 is SQVTM and CDR2 is ANQGSEA. The CDR3 extends over 14 amino acids. This chain's CDR3 is CSVVGTGATREQFF. Written as DNA, the CDR3 is TGCAGCGTTGTCGGGACAGGGGCCACGAGGGAGCAGTTCTTC.